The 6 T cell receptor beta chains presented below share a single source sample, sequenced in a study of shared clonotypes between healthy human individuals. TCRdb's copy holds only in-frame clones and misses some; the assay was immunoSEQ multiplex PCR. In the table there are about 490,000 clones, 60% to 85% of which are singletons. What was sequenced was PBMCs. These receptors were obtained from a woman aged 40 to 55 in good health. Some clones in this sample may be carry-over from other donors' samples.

The CDR3 DNA sequence: TGTGCCAGCAGTTTGTGGACGTCGGGGGCCAACGTCCTGACTTTC. This codes for CASSLWTSGANVLTF. The J gene is TRBJ2-6, the V gene TRBV27; D is uncertain. The CDR3 is made up of 15 amino acids. Trimming took off 3 bases at V and 4 bases at J, with 10 bases between the two ends. Germline values: CDR1 MNHEY, CDR2 SMNVEV (reference sequence).

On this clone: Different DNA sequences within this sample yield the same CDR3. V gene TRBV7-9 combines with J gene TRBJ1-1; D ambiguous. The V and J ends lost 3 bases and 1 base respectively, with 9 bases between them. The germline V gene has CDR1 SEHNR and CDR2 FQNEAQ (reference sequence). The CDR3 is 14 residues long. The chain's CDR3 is CASSLGGWNTEAFF. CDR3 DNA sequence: TGTGCCAGCAGCTTGGGTGGTTGGAACACTGAAGCTTTCTTT.

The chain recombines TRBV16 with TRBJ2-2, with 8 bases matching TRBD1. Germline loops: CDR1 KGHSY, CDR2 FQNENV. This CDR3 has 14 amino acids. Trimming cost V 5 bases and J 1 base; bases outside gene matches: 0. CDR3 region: CASSDRGNTGELFF. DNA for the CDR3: TGTGCCAGCAGCGACAGGGGGAACACCGGGGAGCTGTTTTTT.

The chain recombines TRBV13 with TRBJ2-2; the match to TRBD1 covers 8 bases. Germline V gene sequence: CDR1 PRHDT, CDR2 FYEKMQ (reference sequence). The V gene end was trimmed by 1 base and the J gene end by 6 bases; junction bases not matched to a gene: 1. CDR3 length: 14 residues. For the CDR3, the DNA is TGTGCCAGCAGCTTAGCACAGGGGGCCGGGGAGCTGTTTTTT. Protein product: CASSLAQGAGELFF.

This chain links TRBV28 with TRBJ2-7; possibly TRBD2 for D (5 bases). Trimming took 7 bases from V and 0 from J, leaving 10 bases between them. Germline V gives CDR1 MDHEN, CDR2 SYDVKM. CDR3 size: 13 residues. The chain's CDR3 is CASNSGSSYEQYF. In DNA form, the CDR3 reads TGTGCCAGCAACTCGGGGAGCTCCTACGAGCAGTACTTC.

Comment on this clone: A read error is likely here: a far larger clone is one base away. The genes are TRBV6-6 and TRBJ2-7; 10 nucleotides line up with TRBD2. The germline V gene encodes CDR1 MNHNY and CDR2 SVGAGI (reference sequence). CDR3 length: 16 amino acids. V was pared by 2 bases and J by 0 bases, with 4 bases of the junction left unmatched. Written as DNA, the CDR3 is TGTGCCAGCAGTTACACGGCTAGCGGGGGCTCCTACGAGCAGTACTTC. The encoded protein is CASSYTASGGSYEQYF.